The clone carrying this T cell receptor beta chain qualifies as medium-sized. Looked up from germline, CDR1 is SGHNT and CDR2 is YYREEE (reference sequence). V dropped 4 bases and J dropped 2 bases, with 24 bases sitting between them. The CDR3 is 19 amino acids. Produced via immunoSEQ multiplex PCR; TCRdb's table is partial and in-frame only. The sample lists more than 45,000 clones, about 72% occurring once. These data belong to a study of PD-L1 blockade in urothelial cancer. The wider study: Blood was evaluated 3 weeks (second dose) and 6 weeks after therapy began.

The gene calls are TRBV5-4 and TRBJ2-2, with a possible D match to TRBD2 (7 bases). This clonotype was sampled from a man aged 65 to 79 with urothelial cancer. This material consisted of PBMCs, taken around atezolizumab (anti-PD-L1) treatment. The CDR3 loop is CASSLPPGGGRNNTGELFF. CDR3 in DNA: TGTGCCAGCAGCCTACCGCCGGGGGGCGGAAGGAATAACACCGGGGAGCTGTTTTTT.